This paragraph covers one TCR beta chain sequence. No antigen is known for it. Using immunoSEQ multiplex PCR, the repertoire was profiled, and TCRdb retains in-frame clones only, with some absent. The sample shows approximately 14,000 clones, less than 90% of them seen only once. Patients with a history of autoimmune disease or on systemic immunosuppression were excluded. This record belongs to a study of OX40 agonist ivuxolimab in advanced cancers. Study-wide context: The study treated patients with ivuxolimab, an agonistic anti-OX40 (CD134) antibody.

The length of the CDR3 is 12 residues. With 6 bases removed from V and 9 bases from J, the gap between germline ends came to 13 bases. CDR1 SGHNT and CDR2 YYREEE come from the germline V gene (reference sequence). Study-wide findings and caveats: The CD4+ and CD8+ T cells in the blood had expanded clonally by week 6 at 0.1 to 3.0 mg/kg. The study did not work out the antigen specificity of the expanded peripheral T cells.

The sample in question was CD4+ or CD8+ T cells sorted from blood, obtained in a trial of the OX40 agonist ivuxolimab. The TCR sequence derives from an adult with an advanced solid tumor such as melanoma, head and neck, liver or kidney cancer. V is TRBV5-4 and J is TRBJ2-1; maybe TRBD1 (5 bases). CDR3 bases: TGTGCCAGCATTCCGACAGCCGGTGAGCAGTTCTTC. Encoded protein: CASIPTAGEQFF.